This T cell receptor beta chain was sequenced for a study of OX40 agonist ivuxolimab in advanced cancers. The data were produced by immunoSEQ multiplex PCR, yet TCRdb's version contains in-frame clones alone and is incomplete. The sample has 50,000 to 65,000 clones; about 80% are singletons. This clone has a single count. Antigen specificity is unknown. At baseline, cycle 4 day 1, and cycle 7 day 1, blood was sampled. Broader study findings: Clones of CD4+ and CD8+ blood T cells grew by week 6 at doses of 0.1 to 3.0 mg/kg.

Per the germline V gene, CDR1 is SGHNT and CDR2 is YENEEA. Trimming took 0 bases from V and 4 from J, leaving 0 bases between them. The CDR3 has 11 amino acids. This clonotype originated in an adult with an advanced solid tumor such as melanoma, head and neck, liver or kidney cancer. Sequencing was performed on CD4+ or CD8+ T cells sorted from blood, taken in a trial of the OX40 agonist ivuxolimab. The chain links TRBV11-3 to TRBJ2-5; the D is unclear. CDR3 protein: CASSLEETQYF. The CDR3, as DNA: TGTGCCAGCAGCTTAGAAGAGACCCAGTACTTC. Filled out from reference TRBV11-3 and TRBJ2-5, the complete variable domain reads EAGVVQSPRYKIIEKKQPVAFWCNPISGHNTLYWYLQNLGQGPELLIRYENEEAVDDSQLPKDRFSAERLKGVDSTLKIQPAELGDSAVYLCASSLEETQYFGPGTRLLVL.